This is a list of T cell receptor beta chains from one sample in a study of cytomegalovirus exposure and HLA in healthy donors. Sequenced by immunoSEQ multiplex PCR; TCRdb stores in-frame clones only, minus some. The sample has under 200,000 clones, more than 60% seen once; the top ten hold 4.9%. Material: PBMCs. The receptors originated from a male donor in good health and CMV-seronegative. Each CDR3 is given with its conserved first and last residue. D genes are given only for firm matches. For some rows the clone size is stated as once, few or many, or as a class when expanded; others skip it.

DNA: TGTGCCAGCAGTTTAGGGACTAGGGGGCTGAACACTGAAGCTTTCTTT; CDR3: CASSLGTRGLNTEAFF; D: TRBD1; V: TRBV28; size: once; J: TRBJ1-1
DNA: TGTGCCATCAGCAGCGGGACAGGGGCTGGAGATACGCAGTATTTT; CDR3: CAISSGTGAGDTQYF; D: TRBD1; V: TRBV10-3; size: -; J: TRBJ2-3
DNA: TGTGCCAGCAGCGTGATCCCCAGGGGGCGTAGGACTGAAGCTTTCTTT; CDR3: CASSVIPRGRRTEAFF; D: TRBD1; V: TRBV28; size: -; J: TRBJ1-1
DNA: TGTGCCAGCAGCTTACTACTCCCCGGGACAGTCGGCTATGGCTACACCTTC; CDR3: CASSLLLPGTVGYGYTF; D: TRBD1; V: TRBV7-2; size: few; J: TRBJ1-2
DNA: TGCGCCAGCAGCTTGACAGGGAGCAATTCACCCCTCCACTTT; CDR3: CASSLTGSNSPLHF; D: -; V: TRBV5-1; size: -; J: TRBJ1-6
DNA: TGTGCCAGCAGTCAATTTGACACATACAATGAGCAGTTCTTC; CDR3: CASSQFDTYNEQFF; D: -; V: TRBV6-5; size: -; J: TRBJ2-1
DNA: TGTGCCAGCAGCACACAGGGCGTAGGAACAAGGAACACTGAAGCTTTCTTT; CDR3: CASSTQGVGTRNTEAFF; D: -; V: TRBV28; size: -; J: TRBJ1-1
DNA: TGTGCCAGCAGCTTAGCGGGGGGATCCCAAGAGACCCAGTACTTC; CDR3: CASSLAGGSQETQYF; D: TRBD2; V: TRBV7-3; size: -; J: TRBJ2-5
DNA: TGTGCCAGCAGCCCCCTGGGGAGCTCTGGAAACACCATATATTTT; CDR3: CASSPLGSSGNTIYF; D: -; V: TRBV6-1; size: -; J: TRBJ1-3
DNA: TGTGCCATCACGAGCGGGACCTACAATGAGCAGTTCTTC; CDR3: CAITSGTYNEQFF; D: TRBD2; V: TRBV10-3; size: -; J: TRBJ2-1
DNA: TGTGCCAGCAGTCCTCTTTGGGCGAGCAATCAGCCCCAGCATTTT; CDR3: CASSPLWASNQPQHF; D: -; V: TRBV6-1; size: -; J: TRBJ1-5
DNA: TGTGCCAGCAGCCCGGGACAGGGATACTACGAGCAGTACTTC; CDR3: CASSPGQGYYEQYF; D: TRBD1; V: TRBV7-2; size: -; J: TRBJ2-7
DNA: TGTGCCAGCAGTTTACTCCAGGGAGGTATCACTGAAGCTTTCTTT; CDR3: CASSLLQGGITEAFF; D: -; V: TRBV27; size: -; J: TRBJ1-1
DNA: TGTGCCGTTAGATCGGGGGTATACAATGAGCAGTTCTTC; CDR3: CAVRSGVYNEQFF; D: -; V: TRBV2; size: -; J: TRBJ2-1
DNA: TGTGCCAGCAGGGTACAGGGAGGGGAGCTGTTTTTT; CDR3: CASRVQGGELFF; D: -; V: TRBV9; size: -; J: TRBJ2-2
DNA: TGTGCCAGCTCACAACCCGGGAGTTACACTGAAGCTTTCTTT; CDR3: CASSQPGSYTEAFF; D: -; V: TRBV18; size: -; J: TRBJ1-1
DNA: TGTGCCAGCAGCTTCGGGCAGGGAAGTGGCATTCAGTACTTC; CDR3: CASSFGQGSGIQYF; D: -; V: TRBV7-8; size: -; J: TRBJ2-4
DNA: TGTGCCAGCCGGACGCTAGGGGGCGCGTACGAGCAGTACTTC; CDR3: CASRTLGGAYEQYF; D: TRBD1; V: TRBV6-6; size: -; J: TRBJ2-7
DNA: TGTGCCAGCAGTTTACAGGGCAGGACGACCGGGGAGCTGTTTTTT; CDR3: CASSLQGRTTGELFF; D: -; V: TRBV28; size: few; J: TRBJ2-2
DNA: TGTGCCAGCAGTTTAAGGGCAGGACTACCCATTAACTATGGCTACACCTTC; CDR3: CASSLRAGLPINYGYTF; D: -; V: TRBV28; size: -; J: TRBJ1-2
DNA: TGTGCCAGCAGTGAAACAGGGAACAAGCAGTACTTC; CDR3: CASSETGNKQYF; D: -; V: TRBV25-1; size: few; J: TRBJ2-7
DNA: TGTGCCAGCATAAGACAGGCTCGGGAGCAGTACTTC; CDR3: CASIRQAREQYF; D: -; V: TRBV2; size: -; J: TRBJ2-7
DNA: TGCGCCAGCAGCTTGGATATTACTTGGGCGGGCACTGAAGCTTTCTTT; CDR3: CASSLDITWAGTEAFF; D: -; V: TRBV5-1; size: -; J: TRBJ1-1
DNA: TGTGCCAGCAGCTTAGGAAGCGGGGCGAGAGAGACCCAGTACTTC; CDR3: CASSLGSGARETQYF; D: TRBD2; V: TRBV7-2; size: once; J: TRBJ2-5
DNA: TGTGCCAGCAGGCCCCGGACTAGCGGGAGGGCCCGCGAGCAGTACTTC; CDR3: CASRPRTSGRAREQYF; D: TRBD2; V: TRBV2; size: once; J: TRBJ2-7
DNA: TGTGCCAGCAGTTACTCGCTCCCCCTACAGGGGTACGAGCAGTACTTC; CDR3: CASSYSLPLQGYEQYF; D: TRBD1; V: TRBV6-5; size: -; J: TRBJ2-7
DNA: TGTGCCTGGAGTGGGGACTTCGCAAACATTCAGTACTTC; CDR3: CAWSGDFANIQYF; D: -; V: TRBV30; size: -; J: TRBJ2-4
DNA: TGTGCCAGCAGAGAGGGACAGGGGTGGAACACTGAAGCTTTCTTT; CDR3: CASREGQGWNTEAFF; D: TRBD1; V: TRBV6-1; size: -; J: TRBJ1-1
DNA: TGTGCCAGCAGCGTAGGGGGACAGCTAAATGAGCAGTTCTTC; CDR3: CASSVGGQLNEQFF; D: TRBD1; V: TRBV9; size: -; J: TRBJ2-1
DNA: TGTGCCAGTATATCCGATGGGACAGGGAAAACTAACTATGGCTACACCTTC; CDR3: CASISDGTGKTNYGYTF; D: TRBD1; V: TRBV19; size: -; J: TRBJ1-2
DNA: TGTGCCAGTAGTACGGGATTCTCGGGCACTGAAGCTTTCTTT; CDR3: CASSTGFSGTEAFF; D: -; V: TRBV19; size: -; J: TRBJ1-1
DNA: TGTGCCAGCAGCCATCCACCGGGACTAGCGTGGAATGAGCAGTTCTTC; CDR3: CASSHPPGLAWNEQFF; D: TRBD2; V: TRBV4-2; size: -; J: TRBJ2-1
DNA: TGTGCCAGCAGCTCCAGGGGTAATGAGCAGTTCTTC; CDR3: CASSSRGNEQFF; D: -; V: TRBV7-9; size: -; J: TRBJ2-1
DNA: TGTGCCAGCAGCCAAGAGACGGGTGAGCAGTTCTTC; CDR3: CASSQETGEQFF; D: -; V: TRBV4-2; size: -; J: TRBJ2-1
DNA: TGTGCCAGTAGTCCCCACATGGGACAAGGGAATCAGCCCCAGCATTTT; CDR3: CASSPHMGQGNQPQHF; D: -; V: TRBV19; size: -; J: TRBJ1-5
DNA: TGTGCCAGCAGTGAAGGTTTCAGGGTAGGCGGCTACACCTTC; CDR3: CASSEGFRVGGYTF; D: -; V: TRBV25-1; size: -; J: TRBJ1-2
DNA: TGCGCCAGCAGCTTGTACGGGGAGGATACGCAGTATTTT; CDR3: CASSLYGEDTQYF; D: -; V: TRBV5-1; size: -; J: TRBJ2-3
DNA: TGTGCCAGCAGCCAAGATGCTAGCGGTGGGGAGACCCAGTACTTC; CDR3: CASSQDASGGETQYF; D: TRBD2; V: TRBV4-2; size: few; J: TRBJ2-5
DNA: TGTGCCAGCAGCCCTGGACAGGGGGCAGATACGCAGTATTTT; CDR3: CASSPGQGADTQYF; D: TRBD1; V: TRBV5-8; size: -; J: TRBJ2-3
DNA: TGTGCCACCGGATGGGACAGCTCCTACAATGAGCAGTTCTTC; CDR3: CATGWDSSYNEQFF; D: TRBD1; V: TRBV2; size: -; J: TRBJ2-1
DNA: TGTGCCAGCAGTTTGCGGCTAGGGGAGCTGTTTTTT; CDR3: CASSLRLGELFF; D: -; V: TRBV28; size: -; J: TRBJ2-2
DNA: TGTGCCAGCAGCACCCGGACTAGCGGGGGGACGGTAGATACGCAGTATTTT; CDR3: CASSTRTSGGTVDTQYF; D: TRBD2; V: TRBV5-5; size: -; J: TRBJ2-3
DNA: TGTGCCAGCAGCTCTGAATCACAGGGTAATCAGCCCCAGCATTTT; CDR3: CASSSESQGNQPQHF; D: -; V: TRBV5-6; size: -; J: TRBJ1-5
DNA: TGTGCCAGCACCGGGGACAGGGTGAGGGGAAACACCATATATTTT; CDR3: CASTGDRVRGNTIYF; D: TRBD1; V: TRBV7-3; size: -; J: TRBJ1-3
DNA: TGTGCCAGCTCACCCCAGGGCCTAAGAGGAATGAACACTGAAGCTTTCTTT; CDR3: CASSPQGLRGMNTEAFF; D: -; V: TRBV18; size: -; J: TRBJ1-1
DNA: TGTGCCAGCAGTCCTCCGCGGGCCAGCCTGACCTACGAGCAGTACTTC; CDR3: CASSPPRASLTYEQYF; D: -; V: TRBV28; size: -; J: TRBJ2-7
DNA: TGTGCCAGCAGCTTGAGTGCGGGGGGACCCCTCCACTTT; CDR3: CASSLSAGGPLHF; D: -; V: TRBV5-8; size: -; J: TRBJ1-6
DNA: TGCAGCGTTGGGGGACAGGAGAGTCAGCCCCAGCATTTT; CDR3: CSVGGQESQPQHF; D: TRBD1; V: TRBV29-1; size: -; J: TRBJ1-5
DNA: TGTGCCAGCAGTAACCCCGGATCGAACAGCGAGCAGTACTTC; CDR3: CASSNPGSNSEQYF; D: -; V: TRBV7-3; size: -; J: TRBJ2-7
DNA: TGCGCCAGCAGCCACATGGGCGGCCGGGCGGGTCAGCCCCAGCATTTT; CDR3: CASSHMGGRAGQPQHF; D: -; V: TRBV4-1; size: -; J: TRBJ1-5
DNA: TGTGCCAGCAGACGGACAGGGGGCGCCGCCGGGGAGCTGTTTTTT; CDR3: CASRRTGGAAGELFF; D: TRBD1; V: TRBV27; size: -; J: TRBJ2-2
DNA: TGTGCCAGCAGCGTACTCCCTGGGGGGACTGAAGCTTTCTTT; CDR3: CASSVLPGGTEAFF; D: -; V: TRBV9; size: -; J: TRBJ1-1
DNA: TGTGCCAGCAACCGAGGACAGGGGCCTGAGCAGTACTTC; CDR3: CASNRGQGPEQYF; D: TRBD1; V: TRBV6-6; size: -; J: TRBJ2-7
DNA: TGTGCCAGCAGTTACTCCGGGGACAGTTCACCCCTCCACTTT; CDR3: CASSYSGDSSPLHF; D: TRBD1; V: TRBV6-5; size: -; J: TRBJ1-6
DNA: TGTGCCAGTAGTGTAGCGGGGGGGCGACGAGGGGCCAACGTCCTGACTTTC; CDR3: CASSVAGGRRGANVLTF; D: TRBD2; V: TRBV19; size: -; J: TRBJ2-6